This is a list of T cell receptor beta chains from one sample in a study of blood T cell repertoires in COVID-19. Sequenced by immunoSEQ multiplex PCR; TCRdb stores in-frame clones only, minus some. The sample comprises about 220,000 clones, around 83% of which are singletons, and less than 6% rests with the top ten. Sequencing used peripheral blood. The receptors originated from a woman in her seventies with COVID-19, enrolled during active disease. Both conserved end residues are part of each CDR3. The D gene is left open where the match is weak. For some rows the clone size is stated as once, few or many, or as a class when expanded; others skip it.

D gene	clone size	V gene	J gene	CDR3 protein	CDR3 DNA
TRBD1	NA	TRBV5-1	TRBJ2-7	CASSPRTGGNEQYF	TGCGCCAGCAGCCCACGGACAGGGGGCAACGAGCAGTACTTC
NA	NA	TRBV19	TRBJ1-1	CASIRYSGVTEAFF	TGTGCCAGTATCCGTTACTCGGGGGTCACTGAAGCTTTCTTT
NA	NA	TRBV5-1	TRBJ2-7	CASSLFAGLGEQYF	TGCGCCAGCAGCTTGTTCGCAGGGTTGGGCGAGCAGTACTTC
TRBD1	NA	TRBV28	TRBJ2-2	CASSGGQGATGELFF	TGTGCCAGCAGTGGGGGACAGGGGGCCACCGGGGAGCTGTTTTTT
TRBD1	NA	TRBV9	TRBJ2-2	CASSVSFVRQGSPGELFF	TGTGCCAGCAGCGTAAGTTTCGTCCGACAGGGGAGCCCCGGGGAGCTGTTTTTT
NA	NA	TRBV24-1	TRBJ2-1	CATSEPSTVHNEQFF	TGTGCCACCAGTGAGCCTTCGACAGTCCACAATGAGCAGTTCTTC
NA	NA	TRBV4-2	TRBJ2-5	CASSQMVARETQYF	TGTGCCAGCAGCCAGATGGTAGCACGAGAGACCCAGTACTTC
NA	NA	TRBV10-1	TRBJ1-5	CASSAGENQPQHF	TGCGCCAGCAGCGCAGGGGAGAATCAGCCCCAGCATTTT
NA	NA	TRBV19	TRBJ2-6	CASKGGAGANVLTF	TGTGCCAGTAAGGGGGGGGCTGGGGCCAACGTCCTGACTTTC
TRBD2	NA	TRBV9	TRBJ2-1	CASSVRSSGRAPYNEQFF	TGTGCCAGCAGCGTACGGTCTAGCGGGAGGGCCCCTTACAATGAGCAGTTCTTC
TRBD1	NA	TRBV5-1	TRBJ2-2	CASSPSGQGNTGELFF	TGCGCCAGCAGCCCCTCGGGACAGGGAAATACCGGGGAGCTGTTTTTT
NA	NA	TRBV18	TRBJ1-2	CASSPGPSYGYTF	TGTGCCAGCTCACCTGGGCCGAGCTATGGCTACACCTTC
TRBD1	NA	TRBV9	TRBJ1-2	CASSVTIHGPGQGDYGYTF	TGTGCCAGCAGCGTCACCATCCATGGTCCAGGACAGGGGGACTATGGCTACACCTTC
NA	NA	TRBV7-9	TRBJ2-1	CASSLDSQANNNEQFF	TGTGCCAGCAGCTTAGACTCCCAGGCAAACAACAATGAGCAGTTCTTC
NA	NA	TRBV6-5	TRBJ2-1	CASSGGGAYNEQFF	TGTGCCAGCAGCGGGGGTGGAGCCTACAATGAACAGTTCTTC
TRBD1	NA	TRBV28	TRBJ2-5	CASSLEGTVNQETQYF	TGTGCCAGCAGTTTGGAAGGGACAGTCAACCAAGAGACCCAGTACTTC
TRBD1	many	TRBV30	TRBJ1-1	CAWSKTDRANTEAFF	TGTGCCTGGAGTAAAACGGACAGGGCAAACACTGAAGCTTTCTTT
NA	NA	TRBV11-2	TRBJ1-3	CASSALGTLGNTIYF	TGTGCCAGCAGCGCCCTGGGGACACTTGGAAACACCATATATTTT
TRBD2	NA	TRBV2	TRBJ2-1	CASSGLAGVNEQFF	TGTGCCAGCTCGGGACTAGCGGGAGTCAATGAGCAGTTCTTC
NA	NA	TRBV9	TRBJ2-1	CASGLVGGNEQFF	TGTGCCAGCGGGCTAGTGGGGGGCAATGAGCAGTTCTTC
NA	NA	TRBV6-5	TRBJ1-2	CASSYSIQDNYGYTF	TGTGCCAGCAGTTACTCGATACAGGATAACTATGGCTACACCTTC
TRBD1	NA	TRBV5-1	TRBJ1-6	CASSRLGQDSPLHF	TGCGCCAGCAGCAGGTTGGGACAGGATTCACCCCTCCACTTT
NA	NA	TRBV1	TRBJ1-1	CTSSQDIGLRTGTSNTEAFF	TGCACCAGCAGCCAAGATATAGGGCTAAGAACAGGGACGTCGAACACTGAAGCTTTCTTT
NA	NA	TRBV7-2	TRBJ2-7	CASSPYRDTGQYF	TGTGCCAGCAGCCCATACCGGGACACGGGCCAGTACTTC
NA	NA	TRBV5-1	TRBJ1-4	CASSLGETTRNEKLFF	TGCGCCAGCAGCTTGGGCGAGACAACAAGGAACGAAAAACTGTTTTTT
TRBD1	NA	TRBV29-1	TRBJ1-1	CSVGDRGTWAAFF	TGCAGCGTTGGGGACAGGGGCACATGGGCAGCTTTCTTT
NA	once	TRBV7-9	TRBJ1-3	CASTPKGTPGNTIYF	TGTGCCAGCACCCCAAAGGGGACACCTGGAAACACCATATATTTT
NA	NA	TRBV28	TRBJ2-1	CASSRGGPWDEQFF	TGTGCCAGCAGTCGCGGAGGCCCCTGGGATGAGCAGTTCTTC
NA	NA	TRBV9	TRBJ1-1	CASSPHPDKSEAFF	TGTGCCAGCAGCCCCCACCCGGACAAGAGTGAAGCTTTCTTT
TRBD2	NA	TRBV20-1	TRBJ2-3	CSASSSGRGKTDTQYF	TGCAGTGCTAGTTCTAGCGGGAGGGGTAAAACAGATACGCAGTATTTT
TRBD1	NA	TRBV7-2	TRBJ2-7	CASSRDRGFYEQYF	TGTGCCAGCAGTCGGGACAGGGGATTCTACGAGCAGTACTTC
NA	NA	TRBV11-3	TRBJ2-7	CASSAGDINEQYF	TGTGCCAGCAGCGCCGGTGATATTAACGAGCAGTACTTC
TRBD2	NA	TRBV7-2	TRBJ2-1	CASSLTSGSAGDEQFF	TGTGCCAGCAGCTTGACTAGCGGGAGCGCCGGGGATGAGCAGTTCTTC
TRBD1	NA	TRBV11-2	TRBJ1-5	CASSTSTGNNQPQHF	TGTGCCAGCAGCACCTCGACAGGGAACAATCAGCCCCAGCATTTT
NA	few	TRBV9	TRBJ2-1	CASSVSRQTYNEQFF	TGTGCCAGCAGCGTAAGTAGACAGACCTACAATGAGCAGTTCTTC
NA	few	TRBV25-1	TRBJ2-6	CASRDRANVLTF	TGTGCCAGCAGAGACAGGGCCAACGTCCTGACTTTC
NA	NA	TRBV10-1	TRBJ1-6	CASSEFGEGPNNSPLHF	TGCGCCAGCAGTGAATTCGGGGAGGGTCCTAATAATTCACCCCTCCACTTT